Listed below are T cell receptor beta chains from one sample, sequenced in a study of human T cells and chemical hapten exposure. TCRdb independently ran MiXCR on the RACE reads; one entry per CDR3 protein. The sample carries approximately 100,000 distinct CDR3 sequences, 9.5% to 11% recorded once. The sequences come from whole blood, collected in connection with sensitization to the hapten diphenylcyclopropenone (DPC). The receptors here all came from a woman in her forties with alopecia areata. Some clones in this sample may be carry-over from other donors' samples. CDR3s include the opening cysteine and the closing phenylalanine or tryptophan. Each record gives: V gene, clone size, D gene, J gene, CDR3 DNA, CDR3 protein. A D gene is named only where the DNA matches it firmly. Clone size is shown for a subset of rows, as once, few, many or a class of expanded clone.

V: TRBV4-3; size: many; D: NA; J: TRBJ1-4; DNA: TGCGCCAGCAGCCAAGACCGGGGCGCGGGTGAAAAACTGTTTTTT; CDR3: CASSQDRGAGEKLFF
V: TRBV7-6; size: NA; D: NA; J: TRBJ2-7; DNA: TGTGCCAGCAGCGCAGGGGACGAGCAGTACTTC; CDR3: CASSAGDEQYF
V: TRBV9; size: NA; D: TRBD1; J: TRBJ1-1; DNA: TGTGCCAGCAGTTGGGGACAGGGCCTCGACACTGAAGCTTTCTTT; CDR3: CASSWGQGLDTEAFF
V: TRBV10-3; size: NA; D: NA; J: TRBJ1-6; DNA: TGTGCCATCAGCCCCGGCATGGATTCACCCCTCCACTTT; CDR3: CAISPGMDSPLHF
V: TRBV7-8; size: few; D: NA; J: TRBJ1-1; DNA: TGTGCCAGCAAAGTCAGCGGGGCCGAAGCTTTCTTT; CDR3: CASKVSGAEAFF
V: TRBV30; size: many; D: TRBD1; J: TRBJ2-7; DNA: TGTGCCTGGAGTGCCCGGACAGGAACCGTGCAGTACTTC; CDR3: CAWSARTGTVQYF
V: TRBV6-1; size: many; D: TRBD1; J: TRBJ2-3; DNA: TGTGCCAGCAGTGATGGGACAGGGGGCACAGATACGCAGTATTTT; CDR3: CASSDGTGGTDTQYF
V: TRBV2; size: many; D: NA; J: TRBJ1-6; DNA: TGTGCCAGCAGCCAGACGGGGCAAGCGTCACCCCTCCACTTT; CDR3: CASSQTGQASPLHF
V: TRBV2; size: many; D: TRBD2; J: TRBJ2-7; DNA: TGTGCCAGCAGTGAATGGATTTGGGGAGGGGCCTCCTACGAGCAGTACTTC; CDR3: CASSEWIWGGASYEQYF
V: TRBV7-9; size: few; D: NA; J: TRBJ1-1; DNA: TGTGCCAGCAGCTACCAGTCAGACACTGAAGCTTTCTTT; CDR3: CASSYQSDTEAFF
V: TRBV28; size: NA; D: TRBD2; J: TRBJ2-1; DNA: TGTGCCAGCGTCACTAGCGGGAGTATGGGATCCTACAATGAGCAGTTCTTC; CDR3: CASVTSGSMGSYNEQFF
V: TRBV29-1; size: NA; D: NA; J: TRBJ1-2; DNA: TGCAGCGTTGTTCCGGGGGGCTATGGCTACACCTTC; CDR3: CSVVPGGYGYTF
V: TRBV7-6; size: NA; D: NA; J: TRBJ1-4; DNA: TGTGCCAGCAGTCCAAGACATCTATACGAAAAACTGTTTTTT; CDR3: CASSPRHLYEKLFF
V: TRBV4-3; size: many; D: TRBD2; J: TRBJ2-2; DNA: TGCGCCAGCGGACTAGCGACGGGCGGGGAGCTGTTTTTT; CDR3: CASGLATGGELFF
V: TRBV9; size: once; D: TRBD2; J: TRBJ2-1; DNA: TGTGCCAGCAGCACGGGCGGGGGGCAGTTCTTC; CDR3: CASSTGGGQFF
V: TRBV7-9; size: many; D: TRBD1; J: TRBJ1-1; DNA: TGTGCCAGCAGCCCAGACAGGGTGAGGAGACGGAACACTGAAGCTTTCTTT; CDR3: CASSPDRVRRRNTEAFF
V: TRBV6-5; size: NA; D: NA; J: TRBJ1-3; DNA: TGTGCCAGCAGTTACGGGGATGACACCATATATTTT; CDR3: CASSYGDDTIYF
V: TRBV24-1; size: many; D: NA; J: TRBJ2-1; DNA: TGTGCCACCACCAAAAGCGGACAGTCCTACAATGAGCAGTTCTTC; CDR3: CATTKSGQSYNEQFF
V: TRBV9; size: NA; D: NA; J: TRBJ2-5; DNA: TGTGGCAGCAGCCCTTTGGGAGTGGGGATAGCGGAGACCCAGTACTTC; CDR3: CGSSPLGVGIAETQYF
V: TRBV10-3; size: many; D: NA; J: TRBJ2-5; DNA: TGTGCCTCGGGGAAACAAGAGACCCAGTACTTC; CDR3: CASGKQETQYF
V: TRBV13; size: few; D: TRBD1; J: TRBJ1-3; DNA: TGTGCCAGCAGCCCCGGGGACAGGGCTTCAGGAAACACCATATATTTT; CDR3: CASSPGDRASGNTIYF
V: TRBV3-2; size: many; D: NA; J: TRBJ1-1; DNA: TGTGCCAGCAGCCAAGACCCGCACACTGAAGCTTTCTTT; CDR3: CASSQDPHTEAFF
V: TRBV7-9; size: many; D: NA; J: TRBJ2-5; DNA: TGTGCCAGCAGCCCGAGGGGTCAGACCCAGTACTTC; CDR3: CASSPRGQTQYF
V: TRBV5-1; size: few; D: NA; J: TRBJ2-3; DNA: TGCGCCAGCAGCTTGGCTGCGGGCCTCACAGATACGCAGTATTTT; CDR3: CASSLAAGLTDTQYF
V: TRBV7-9; size: NA; D: TRBD2; J: TRBJ2-1; DNA: TGTGCCAGCAGCCCCTCGGGGACTAGTAATGAGCAGTTCTTC; CDR3: CASSPSGTSNEQFF
V: TRBV7-2; size: many; D: NA; J: TRBJ2-1; DNA: TGTGCCAGCAGCTTATATGGCGGCTCCTACAATGAGCAGTTCTTC; CDR3: CASSLYGGSYNEQFF
V: TRBV6-1; size: many; D: TRBD2; J: TRBJ2-7; DNA: TGTGCCAGCAGTCGCGGGGGTTCCGCTGGGGAGCAGTACTTC; CDR3: CASSRGGSAGEQYF
V: TRBV25-1; size: many; D: NA; J: TRBJ1-5; DNA: TGTGCCAGCAGTGCAAGTGGCAACCCCAATCAGCCCCAGCATTTT; CDR3: CASSASGNPNQPQHF
V: TRBV5-1; size: many; D: NA; J: TRBJ2-2; DNA: TGCGCCAGCAGTCTCAATTCGAACACCGGGGAGCTGTTTTTT; CDR3: CASSLNSNTGELFF
V: TRBV7-9; size: few; D: NA; J: TRBJ2-1; DNA: TGTGCCAGCAGCCCCCGAAGAACAGAGCAGTTCTTC; CDR3: CASSPRRTEQFF
V: TRBV7-9; size: NA; D: NA; J: TRBJ2-7; DNA: TGTGCCAGCAGCTTAGAGACAGCAACCTACGAGCAGTACTTC; CDR3: CASSLETATYEQYF
V: TRBV7-2; size: many; D: TRBD1; J: TRBJ1-5; DNA: TGTGCCAGCAGCCCCCGGGACAGGGGTGTAGATCAGCCCCAGCATTTT; CDR3: CASSPRDRGVDQPQHF
V: TRBV9; size: NA; D: NA; J: TRBJ1-6; DNA: TGTGCCAGCAGCGGGCAGGTGGGGAATTCACCCCTCCACTTT; CDR3: CASSGQVGNSPLHF
V: TRBV6-5; size: many; D: NA; J: TRBJ1-2; DNA: TGTGCCAGCAGCCCCAGGAACCCAGTCGGCTACACCTTC; CDR3: CASSPRNPVGYTF
V: TRBV3-2; size: NA; D: NA; J: TRBJ2-1; DNA: TGTGCCAGCAGCCCTATAACCGATAGCTCCTACAATGAGCAGTTCTTC; CDR3: CASSPITDSSYNEQFF
V: TRBV4-1; size: many; D: TRBD2; J: TRBJ2-1; DNA: TGCGCCAGCAGCCAACCCGGGACTAGCGGAACCCATGAGCAGTTCTTC; CDR3: CASSQPGTSGTHEQFF
V: TRBV18; size: few; D: TRBD1; J: TRBJ1-5; DNA: TGTGCCAGCTCACCCGGGACAGTTAATCAGCCCCAGCATTTT; CDR3: CASSPGTVNQPQHF
V: TRBV20-1; size: few; D: NA; J: TRBJ1-4; DNA: TGCAGTGCTAGAGGCCAGGGTGGTACTAATGAAAAACTGTTTTTT; CDR3: CSARGQGGTNEKLFF
V: TRBV19; size: NA; D: TRBD2; J: TRBJ2-1; DNA: TGTGCCAGTACCGAGCGGGGGGCCGCGCAGGATGAGCAGTTCTTC; CDR3: CASTERGAAQDEQFF
V: TRBV28; size: NA; D: NA; J: TRBJ2-7; DNA: TGTGCCAGCAGTTCCTCGAGACAGGTGTACGAGCAGTACTTC; CDR3: CASSSSRQVYEQYF
V: TRBV7-2; size: NA; D: NA; J: TRBJ2-5; DNA: TGTGCCAGCAGCCCCCAGCGGGCTCAAGAGACCCAGTACTTC; CDR3: CASSPQRAQETQYF
V: TRBV12-3/TRBV12-4; size: many; D: TRBD1; J: TRBJ1-1; DNA: TGTGCCAGCAGACAGGGGGACGAAGCTTTCTTT; CDR3: CASRQGDEAFF
V: TRBV2; size: NA; D: NA; J: TRBJ1-1; DNA: TGTGCCAGGGACCCGTCGGCAGCCCCTGAAGCTTTCTTT; CDR3: CARDPSAAPEAFF
V: TRBV29-1; size: many; D: NA; J: TRBJ1-1; DNA: TGCAGCGTTGTGAGGGGGGGCGCTTTCTTT; CDR3: CSVVRGGAFF
V: TRBV20-1; size: many; D: NA; J: TRBJ2-7; DNA: TGCAGTGCCGGCCCCATCTCCGAGCAGTACTTC; CDR3: CSAGPISEQYF
V: TRBV29-1; size: NA; D: TRBD2; J: TRBJ2-7; DNA: TGCAGCGTTGAAGAAGGGCTAGCGGGGGTTTACGAGCAGTACTTC; CDR3: CSVEEGLAGVYEQYF
V: TRBV7-2; size: few; D: TRBD2; J: TRBJ2-5; DNA: TGTGCCAGCAGCTTAGAGGGTCTTTTAGCGGGAGGGAAAGAGACCCAGTACTTC; CDR3: CASSLEGLLAGGKETQYF
V: TRBV25-1; size: few; D: NA; J: TRBJ1-2; DNA: TGTGCCAGCAGTCGGGGGAACTATGGCTACACCTTC; CDR3: CASSRGNYGYTF
V: TRBV19; size: once; D: TRBD1; J: TRBJ2-6; DNA: TGTGCCAGTGTCCGACAGGGCTCTGGGGCCAACGTCCTGACTTTC; CDR3: CASVRQGSGANVLTF
V: TRBV9; size: NA; D: TRBD1; J: TRBJ1-5; DNA: TGTGCCAGCAGAGGACAGGCGGATAGCAATCAGCCCCAGCATTTT; CDR3: CASRGQADSNQPQHF
V: TRBV10-1; size: few; D: NA; J: TRBJ2-1; DNA: TGCGCCAGCAGCCCCAAGACAGCTGACAATGAGCAGTTCTTC; CDR3: CASSPKTADNEQFF
V: TRBV29-1; size: many; D: NA; J: TRBJ1-2; DNA: TGCAGCGTTGAAGAGAGGAACTATGGCTACACCTTC; CDR3: CSVEERNYGYTF
V: TRBV7-2; size: many; D: NA; J: TRBJ2-1; DNA: TGTGCCAGCAGCCGGTCGAATGAGCAGTTCTTC; CDR3: CASSRSNEQFF
V: TRBV27; size: many; D: NA; J: TRBJ2-3; DNA: TGTGCCAGCAGTTTAGGCAGGAAGGATACGCAGTATTTT; CDR3: CASSLGRKDTQYF
V: TRBV25-1; size: NA; D: TRBD1; J: TRBJ2-3; DNA: TGTGCCAGCAGTGAATATGACAGGGCTACAGATACGCAGTATTTT; CDR3: CASSEYDRATDTQYF
V: TRBV29-1; size: many; D: TRBD2; J: TRBJ2-2; DNA: TGCAGCGTTGGGACTAGCGGGAGGGTTCACACCGGGGAGCTGTTTTTT; CDR3: CSVGTSGRVHTGELFF
V: TRBV24-1; size: NA; D: NA; J: TRBJ1-2; DNA: TGTGCCACCAGTGATTTACTCGGCTACACCTTC; CDR3: CATSDLLGYTF
V: TRBV7-2; size: NA; D: TRBD1; J: TRBJ1-6; DNA: TGTGCCAGCAGCTTACCGATGACAGGGGCCCTCCACTTT; CDR3: CASSLPMTGALHF
V: TRBV2; size: once; D: TRBD1; J: TRBJ2-3; DNA: TGTGCCAGCGGGGGACAGGGCATCACAGATACGCAGTATTTT; CDR3: CASGGQGITDTQYF